This T cell receptor beta chain was sequenced for a study of blood T cells in healthy people across ages. Study findings and constraints: Long-lived donors exceeded aged donors in naive CD4+ cells and diversity. It was not known whether donors were CMV positive (a possible confounder of expanded clonotype changes).

In the case of this clonotype: Its antigen is currently unknown.

CDR1 and CDR2 from the germline V gene are PRHDT and FYEKMQ (reference sequence). The CDR3 covers 17 residues. It was with a sample-barcoded 5' primer and a J-beta primer mix that a second PCR of roughly 6 to 12 cycles was run. TCRdb re-called the 5' RACE reads through MiXCR, storing one row per CDR3 protein. The table has over a million distinct CDR3 sequences, 45% seen once; the top ten hold under 20%. The origin of this receptor is a woman aged 55-75 years in good health. Material: blood. The chain uses TRBV13 and TRBJ2-5; 9 nucleotides align to TRBD1. The end of the DNA fits TRBJ2-7 better, so the J call may be wrong. CDR3 DNA: TGTGCCAGCAGCTTAGGTGGGACAGGGCCTTCGCTCGGCGAGCAGTACTTC. Translating gives CASSLGGTGPSLGEQYF.